This T cell receptor (beta chain) comes out of a study of CD8+CD57+ T cells in acquired aplastic anemia. Study-level information: When averaged, DNA from sorted CD4+ and CD8+ cells came to 2.5 to 3.5 ug. Points from the study as a whole: CD8+ Simpson's diversity showed no significant patient-control difference.

Researchers used genomic DNA as the template to profile TCR beta VDJ and CDR3. TCRdb itself ran the reads through MiXCR, one entry per CDR3 protein. The sample yields around 200,000 distinct CDR3 sequences, nearly 50% seen once. On this clonotype: No antigen is known for it.

Germline V gene sequence: CDR1 LNHDA, CDR2 SQIVND (reference sequence). This CDR3 is 14 amino acids long. V lost 6 bases and J lost 2; bases outside the gene matches: 7. Sequencing was done on patients that had shown CD8+CD57+ cell expansion by flow cytometry. The sequence came from a human donor with aplastic anemia. The genes are TRBV19 and TRBJ2-7; TRBD2 matches 7 bases. The source material was sorted CD4+, CD8+, or CD8+CD57+ T cells (not recorded which) from PBMCs. The CDR3 spells CASSRSSGPYEQYF. In DNA, the CDR3 is TGTGCCAGTAGCCGCTCTAGCGGCCCCTACGAGCAGTACTTC.